These T cell receptor beta chains were read from a single sample in a study of T cell repertoires in cytomegalovirus infection. Antigen specificity for these receptors is unknown. MiXCR was run by TCRdb on the reads, yielding one entry per CDR3 protein. The sample holds roughly 120,000 distinct CDR3 sequences, about 31% seen once. The sequences come from CD8+ T cells from cultured PBMCs, collected from culture after CMV antigen stimulation. All receptors derive from a human donor in good health (CMV status not recorded). Some clones in this sample may be carry-over from other donors' samples. CDR3s include the opening cysteine and the closing phenylalanine or tryptophan. D genes are given only for firm matches. Clone sizes are given selectively: once, few, many, or a class where the clone is expanded.

J	size	V	D	CDR3	DNA
TRBJ2-1	many	TRBV7-8	TRBD1	CAATGTVSNEQFF	TGTGCCGCCACCGGGACAGTGAGCAATGAGCAGTTCTTC
TRBJ1-2	-	TRBV16	TRBD1	CASSQLTFGRRTGGELSDGYTF	TGTGCCAGCAGCCAATTAACTTTTGGTCGGCGGACAGGGGGCGAGTTGAGTGATGGCTACACCTTC
TRBJ2-1	-	TRBV6-5	-	CASSYPGNEQFF	TGTGCCAGCAGTTACCCCGGCAATGAGCAGTTCTTC
TRBJ2-1	many	TRBV6-5	-	CASSYNLGPNNEQFF	TGTGCCAGCAGTTACAACTTAGGGCCGAACAATGAGCAGTTCTTC
TRBJ2-3	-	TRBV9	-	CASSVSSVQRDTQYF	TGTGCCAGCAGCGTAAGTAGCGTGCAAAGGGATACGCAGTATTTT
TRBJ2-1	few	TRBV11-2	-	CASSGGAGPYNEQFF	TGTGCCAGCAGCGGGGGGGCGGGGCCCTACAATGAGCAGTTCTTC
TRBJ1-5	few	TRBV6-6	TRBD1	CASRKSGTEQPQHF	TGTGCCAGCAGGAAATCCGGGACAGAACAGCCCCAGCATTTT
TRBJ1-5	-	TRBV27	TRBD1	CASSLSPGGNQPQHF	TGTGCCAGCAGTTTATCACCAGGGGGGAATCAGCCCCAGCATTTT
TRBJ2-3	few	TRBV7-6	TRBD1	CASSSGQGVHTQYF	TGTGCCAGCTCCTCGGGACAGGGGGTTCATACGCAGTATTTT
TRBJ1-4	few	TRBV4-1	TRBD1	CASSQEPGGGIENEKLFF	TGCGCCAGCAGCCAAGAGCCAGGGGGCGGGATTGAGAATGAAAAACTGTTTTTT
TRBJ1-5	few	TRBV7-9	-	CASSLNPDQPQHF	TGTGCCAGCAGCTTGAACCCCGATCAGCCCCAGCATTTT
TRBJ1-4	-	TRBV27	-	CASSVGGILFF	TGTGCCAGCAGCGTGGGAGGAATACTGTTTTTT
TRBJ2-5	-	TRBV28	-	CASSLRLNRAEETQYF	TGTGCCAGCAGTTTACGGTTGAATAGGGCAGAAGAGACCCAGTACTTC
TRBJ2-3	-	TRBV7-8	TRBD2	CASKKLAGTSTDTQYF	TGTGCCAGCAAGAAACTAGCGGGGACTAGCACAGATACGCAGTATTTT
TRBJ1-3	-	TRBV7-9	-	CASSFELGNTIYF	TGTGCCAGCAGCTTCGAACTCGGGAACACCATATATTTT
TRBJ1-2	few	TRBV4-3	-	CASSQDRYPVSYGYTF	TGCGCCAGCAGCCAAGATAGGTACCCAGTATCCTATGGCTACACCTTC
TRBJ2-1	-	TRBV12-3/TRBV12-4	-	CASSLVRTNEQFF	TGTGCCAGCAGTTTAGTCAGGACCAATGAGCAGTTCTTC
TRBJ1-1	-	TRBV25-1	-	CASTLPGGTEAFF	TGTGCCAGCACCCTCCCCGGTGGAACTGAAGCTTTCTTT
TRBJ2-7	many	TRBV6-2/TRBV6-3	TRBD1	CASSSYRGDTYEQYF	TGTGCCAGCAGTTCATACAGGGGTGACACCTACGAGCAGTACTTC
TRBJ2-5	many	TRBV15	-	CATSRATLLMGGPQETQYF	TGTGCCACCAGCAGAGCCACCCTCTTGATGGGGGGCCCTCAAGAGACCCAGTACTTC
TRBJ2-1	-	TRBV6-1	-	CASSYGSRWDEQFF	TGTGCCAGCAGTTACGGAAGCAGATGGGATGAGCAGTTCTTC
TRBJ1-4	few	TRBV7-2	-	CASSGGAVTNEKLFF	TGTGCCAGCAGCGGGGGGGCGGTGACTAATGAAAAACTGTTTTTT
TRBJ1-2	-	TRBV2	-	CASTPDRLYGYTF	TGTGCCAGCACTCCCGACAGGCTCTATGGCTACACCTTC
TRBJ2-3	many	TRBV7-2	-	CASNYVPIPGGLYSGQYF	TGTGCCAGCAACTATGTACCCATTCCGGGGGGCCTATACAGTGGGCAGTATTTT
TRBJ2-3	-	TRBV6-5	-	CASSYGWMGQSVDTQYF	TGTGCCAGCAGTTACGGGTGGATGGGCCAGTCCGTAGATACGCAGTATTTT
TRBJ2-1	-	TRBV7-6	TRBD1	CASSSGQGAMDLGNEQFF	TGTGCCAGCAGCTCGGGACAGGGGGCTATGGATCTCGGGAATGAGCAGTTCTTC
TRBJ1-2	many	TRBV4-1	TRBD1	CASSQSQGALYGYTF	TGCGCCAGCAGCCAATCGCAGGGGGCTCTCTATGGCTACACCTTC
TRBJ1-4	-	TRBV5-6	TRBD1	CASSRPGTGTNEKLFF	TGTGCCAGCAGCCGGCCCGGGACAGGAACTAATGAAAAACTGTTTTTT
TRBJ2-7	many	TRBV7-2	TRBD2	CASSLGEGRPYEQYF	TGTGCCAGCAGCCTAGGGGAGGGACGTCCCTACGAGCAGTACTTC
TRBJ2-7	-	TRBV7-6	-	CASSPEVSFDEQYF	TGTGCCAGCAGCCCCGAAGTTTCGTTCGACGAGCAGTACTTC
TRBJ2-2	few	TRBV20-1	-	CSARDPRELGTGELFF	TGCAGTGCTAGAGATCCACGAGAGTTGGGCACCGGGGAGCTGTTTTTT
TRBJ2-7	few	TRBV29-1	-	CSVESVAGSYEQYF	TGCAGCGTTGAATCTGTGGCGGGCTCCTACGAGCAGTACTTC
TRBJ2-1	-	TRBV5-1	-	CASSLTSPGVEQFF	TGCGCCAGCAGCTTGACTTCTCCAGGTGTTGAGCAGTTCTTC
TRBJ2-7	-	TRBV7-2	-	CASKSKRYF	TGTGCCAGCAAGTCTAAGCGGTACTTC
TRBJ1-4	-	TRBV4-3	-	CASSQDGRGSANEKLFF	TGCGCCAGCAGCCAAGACGGCAGGGGATCGGCTAATGAAAAACTGTTTTTT
TRBJ1-1	many	TRBV20-1	-	CSARSGETNTEAFF	TGCAGTGCTAGGTCGGGGGAGACGAACACTGAAGCTTTCTTT
TRBJ2-2	once	TRBV5-1	TRBD1	CASSWTDRGPFSAFGELFF	TGCGCCAGCAGCTGGACGGACAGGGGGCCTTTCTCAGCGTTCGGGGAGCTGTTTTTT
TRBJ1-1	few	TRBV7-2	-	CASRRGPGPMNTEAFF	TGTGCCAGCAGACGAGGGCCAGGCCCCATGAACACTGAAGCTTTCTTT
TRBJ1-2	-	TRBV13	-	CASSSGVNYGYTF	TGTGCCAGCAGCTCAGGAGTAAACTATGGCTACACCTTC
TRBJ2-1	-	TRBV19	TRBD2	CASTHLGTSNEQFF	TGTGCCAGTACTCATTTGGGGACTAGCAATGAGCAGTTCTTC
TRBJ2-7	-	TRBV19	-	CASSIAVSYEQYF	TGTGCCAGTAGTATTGCCGTATCCTACGAGCAGTACTTC
TRBJ2-7	-	TRBV28	TRBD1	CASRLGPDRGVYEQYF	TGTGCCAGCAGGTTGGGACCCGACAGGGGGGTCTACGAGCAGTACTTC
TRBJ2-4	-	TRBV7-6	-	CASSTHPYRDGVAKNIQYF	TGTGCCAGCAGCACCCACCCGTACAGGGATGGGGTAGCCAAAAACATTCAGTACTTC
TRBJ2-7	-	TRBV11-2	-	CASSSRDLRPYEQYF	TGTGCCAGCAGCTCCCGGGACCTTAGACCTTACGAGCAGTACTTC
TRBJ2-7	-	TRBV20-1	-	CSANYGDEQYF	TGCAGTGCCAACTACGGGGACGAGCAGTACTTC